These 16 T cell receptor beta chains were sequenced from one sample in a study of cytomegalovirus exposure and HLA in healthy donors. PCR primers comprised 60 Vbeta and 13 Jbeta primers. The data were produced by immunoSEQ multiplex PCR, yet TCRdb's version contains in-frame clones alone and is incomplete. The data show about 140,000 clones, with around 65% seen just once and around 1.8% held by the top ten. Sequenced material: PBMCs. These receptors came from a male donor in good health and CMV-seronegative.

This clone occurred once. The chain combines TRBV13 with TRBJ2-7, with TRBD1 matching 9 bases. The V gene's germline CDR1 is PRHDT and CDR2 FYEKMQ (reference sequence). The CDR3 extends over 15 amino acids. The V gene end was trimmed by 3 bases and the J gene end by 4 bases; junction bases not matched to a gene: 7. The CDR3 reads CASSLSGQGFYEQYF. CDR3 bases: TGTGCCAGCAGCTTGTCGGGACAGGGATTTTACGAGCAGTACTTC.

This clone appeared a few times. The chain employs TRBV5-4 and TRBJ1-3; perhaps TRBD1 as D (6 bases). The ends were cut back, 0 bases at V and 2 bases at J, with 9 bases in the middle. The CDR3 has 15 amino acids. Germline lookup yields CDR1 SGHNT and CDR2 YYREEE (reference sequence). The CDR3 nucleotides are TGTGCCAGCAGCTTGGCGGGGGGCCCTGGAAACACCATATATTTT. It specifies CASSLAGGPGNTIYF.

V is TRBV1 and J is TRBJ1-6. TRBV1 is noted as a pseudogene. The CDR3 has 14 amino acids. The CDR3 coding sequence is TGCACCAGCAGCCAGAGGGAGGAGTGCTCACCCCTCCACTTT. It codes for CTSSQREECSPLHF.

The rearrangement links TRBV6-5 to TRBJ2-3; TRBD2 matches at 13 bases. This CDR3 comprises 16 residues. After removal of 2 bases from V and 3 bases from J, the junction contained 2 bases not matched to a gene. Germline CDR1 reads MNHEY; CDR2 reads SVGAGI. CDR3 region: CASSYTLAGGTDTQYF. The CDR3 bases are TGTGCCAGCAGTTACACACTAGCGGGGGGGACAGATACGCAGTATTTT.

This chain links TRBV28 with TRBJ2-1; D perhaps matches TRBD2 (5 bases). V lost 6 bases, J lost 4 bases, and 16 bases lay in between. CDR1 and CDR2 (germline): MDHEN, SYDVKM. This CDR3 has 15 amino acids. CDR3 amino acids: CASSVDARGYNEQFF. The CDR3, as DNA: TGTGCCAGCAGCGTGGACGCCCGAGGGTACAATGAGCAGTTCTTC.

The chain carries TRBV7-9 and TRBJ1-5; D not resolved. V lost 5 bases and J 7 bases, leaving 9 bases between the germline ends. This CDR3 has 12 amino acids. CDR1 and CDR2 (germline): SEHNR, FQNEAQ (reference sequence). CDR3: CASSPVGQPQHF. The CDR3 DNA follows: TGTGCCAGCAGCCCCGTCGGGCAGCCCCAGCATTTT.

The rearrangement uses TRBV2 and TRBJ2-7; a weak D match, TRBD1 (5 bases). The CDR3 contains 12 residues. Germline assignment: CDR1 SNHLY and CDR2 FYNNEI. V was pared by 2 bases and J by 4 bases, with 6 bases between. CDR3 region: CASSEQGYEQYF. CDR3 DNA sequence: TGTGCCAGCAGTGAACAGGGATACGAGCAGTACTTC.

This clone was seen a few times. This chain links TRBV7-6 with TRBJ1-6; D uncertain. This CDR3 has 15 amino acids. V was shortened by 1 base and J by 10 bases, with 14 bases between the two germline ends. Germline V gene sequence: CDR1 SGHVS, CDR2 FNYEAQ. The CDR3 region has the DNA TGTGCCAGCAGCTTAGGTACCGGGGTGCGATCACCCCTCCACTTT. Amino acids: CASSLGTGVRSPLHF. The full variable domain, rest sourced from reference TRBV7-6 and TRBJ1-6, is GAGVSQSPRYKVTKRGQDVALRCDPISGHVSLYWYRQALGQGPEFLTYFNYEAQQDKSGLPNDRFSAERPEGSISTLTIQRTEQRDSAMYRCASSLGTGVRSPLHFGNGTRLTVT.

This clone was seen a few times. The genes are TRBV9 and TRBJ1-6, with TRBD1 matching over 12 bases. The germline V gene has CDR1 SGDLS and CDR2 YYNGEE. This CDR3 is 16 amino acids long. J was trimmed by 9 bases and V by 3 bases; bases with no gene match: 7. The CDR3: CASSGGQGASRSPLHF. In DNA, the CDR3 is TGTGCCAGCAGCGGGGGACAGGGGGCGTCTCGTTCACCCCTCCACTTT.

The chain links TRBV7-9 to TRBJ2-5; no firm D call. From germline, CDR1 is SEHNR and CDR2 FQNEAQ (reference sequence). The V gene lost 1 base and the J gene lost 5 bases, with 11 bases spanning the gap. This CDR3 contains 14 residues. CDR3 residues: CASSLGTVVETQYF. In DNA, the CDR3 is TGTGCCAGCAGCTTAGGAACAGTCGTTGAGACCCAGTACTTC.

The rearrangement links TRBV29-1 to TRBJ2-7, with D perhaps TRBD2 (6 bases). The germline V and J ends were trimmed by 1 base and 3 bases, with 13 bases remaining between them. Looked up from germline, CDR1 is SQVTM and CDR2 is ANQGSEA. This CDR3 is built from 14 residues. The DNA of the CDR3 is TGCAGCGTTGAAGCAGGGCTCGGGGGCTACGAGCAGTACTTC. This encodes CSVEAGLGGYEQYF.

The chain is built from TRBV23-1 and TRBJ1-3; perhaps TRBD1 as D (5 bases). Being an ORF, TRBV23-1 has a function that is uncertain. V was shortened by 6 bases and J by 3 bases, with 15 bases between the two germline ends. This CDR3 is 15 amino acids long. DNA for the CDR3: TGCGCCAGCAGACCCATGTGGGGGGATGGAAACACCATATATTTT. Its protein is CASRPMWGDGNTIYF.

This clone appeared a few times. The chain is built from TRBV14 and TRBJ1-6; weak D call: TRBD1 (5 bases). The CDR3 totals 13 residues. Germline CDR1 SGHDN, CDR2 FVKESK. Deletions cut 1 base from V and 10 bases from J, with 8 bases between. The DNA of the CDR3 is TGTGCCAGCAGCCAAGTCAGGGCCTCACCCCTCCACTTT. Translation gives CASSQVRASPLHF.

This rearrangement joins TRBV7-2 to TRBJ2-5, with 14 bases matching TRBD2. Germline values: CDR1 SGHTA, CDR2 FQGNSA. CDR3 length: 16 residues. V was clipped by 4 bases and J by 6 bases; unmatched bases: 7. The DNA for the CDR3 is TGTGCCAGCAGCTGGGGACTAGCGGGGGACGTTAAGACCCAGTACTTC. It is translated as CASSWGLAGDVKTQYF.

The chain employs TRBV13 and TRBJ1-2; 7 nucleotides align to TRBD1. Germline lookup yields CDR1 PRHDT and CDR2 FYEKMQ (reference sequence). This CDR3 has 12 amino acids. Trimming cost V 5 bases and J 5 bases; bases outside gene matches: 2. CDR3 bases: TGTGCCAGCAGCCTGACAGGGTATGGCTACACCTTC. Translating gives CASSLTGYGYTF.

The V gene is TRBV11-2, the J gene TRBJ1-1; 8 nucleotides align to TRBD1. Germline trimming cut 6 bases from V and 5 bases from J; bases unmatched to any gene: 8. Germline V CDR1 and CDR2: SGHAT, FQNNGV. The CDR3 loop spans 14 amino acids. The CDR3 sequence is CASRTDRVETEAFF. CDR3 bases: TGTGCCAGCAGGACGGACAGGGTTGAAACTGAAGCTTTCTTT.